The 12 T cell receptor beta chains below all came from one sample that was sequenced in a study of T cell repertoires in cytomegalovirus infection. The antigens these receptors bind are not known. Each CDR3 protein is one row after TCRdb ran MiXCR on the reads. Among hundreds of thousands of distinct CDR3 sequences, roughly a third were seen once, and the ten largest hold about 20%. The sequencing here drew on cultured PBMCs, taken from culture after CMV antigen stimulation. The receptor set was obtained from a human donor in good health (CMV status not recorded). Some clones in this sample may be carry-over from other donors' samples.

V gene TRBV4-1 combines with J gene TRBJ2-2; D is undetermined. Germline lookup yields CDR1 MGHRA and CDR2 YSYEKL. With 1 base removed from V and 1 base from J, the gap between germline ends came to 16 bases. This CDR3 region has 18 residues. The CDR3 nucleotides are TGCGCCAGCAGCCAAGCTTTAGGGCTAGTGGGGAACACCGGGGAGCTGTTTTTT. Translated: CASSQALGLVGNTGELFF.

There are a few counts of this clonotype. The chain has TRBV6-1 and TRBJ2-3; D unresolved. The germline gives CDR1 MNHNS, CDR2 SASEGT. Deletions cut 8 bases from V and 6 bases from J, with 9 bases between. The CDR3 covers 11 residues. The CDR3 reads CASGIWDTQYF. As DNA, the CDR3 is TGTGCCAGCGGCATCTGGGATACGCAGTATTTT.

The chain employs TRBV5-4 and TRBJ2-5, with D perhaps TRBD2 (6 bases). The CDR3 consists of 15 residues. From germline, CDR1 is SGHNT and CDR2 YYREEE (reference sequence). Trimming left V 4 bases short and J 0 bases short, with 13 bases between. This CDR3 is CASSPGTSYQETQYF. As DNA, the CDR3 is TGTGCCAGCAGCCCCGGGACTTCGTACCAAGAGACCCAGTACTTC.

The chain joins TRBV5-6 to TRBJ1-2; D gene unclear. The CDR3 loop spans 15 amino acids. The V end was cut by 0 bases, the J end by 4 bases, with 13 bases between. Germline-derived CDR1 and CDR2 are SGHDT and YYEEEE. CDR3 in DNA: TGTGCCAGCAGCTTGGGTCGGAACTTACCCTATGGCTACACCTTC. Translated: CASSLGRNLPYGYTF.

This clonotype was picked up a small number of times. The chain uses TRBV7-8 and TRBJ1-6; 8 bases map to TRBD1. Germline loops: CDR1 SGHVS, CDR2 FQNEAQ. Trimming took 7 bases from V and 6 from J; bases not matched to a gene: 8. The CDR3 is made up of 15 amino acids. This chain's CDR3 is CASMPRTGTNSPLHF. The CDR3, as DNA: TGTGCCAGCATGCCCAGGACAGGGACTAATTCACCCCTCCACTTT.

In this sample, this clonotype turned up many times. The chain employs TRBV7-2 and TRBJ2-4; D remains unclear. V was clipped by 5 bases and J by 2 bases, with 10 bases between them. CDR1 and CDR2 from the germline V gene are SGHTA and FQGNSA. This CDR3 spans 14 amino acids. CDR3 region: CASSPWGTKNIQYF. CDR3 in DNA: TGTGCCAGCAGCCCCTGGGGTACCAAAAACATTCAGTACTTC.

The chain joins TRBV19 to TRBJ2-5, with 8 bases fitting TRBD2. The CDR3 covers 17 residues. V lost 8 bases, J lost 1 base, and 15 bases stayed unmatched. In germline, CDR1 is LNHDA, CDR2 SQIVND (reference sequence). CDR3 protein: CASSALRTSLTQETQYF. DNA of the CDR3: TGTGCCAGTTCGGCTCTTAGGACTAGCCTGACCCAAGAGACCCAGTACTTC.

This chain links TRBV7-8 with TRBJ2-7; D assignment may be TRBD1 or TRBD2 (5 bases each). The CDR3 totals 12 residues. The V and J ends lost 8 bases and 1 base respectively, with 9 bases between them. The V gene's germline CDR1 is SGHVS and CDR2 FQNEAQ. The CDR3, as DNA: TGTGCCAGCGGTTGGGGGTCCTACGAGCAGTACTTC. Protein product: CASGWGSYEQYF.

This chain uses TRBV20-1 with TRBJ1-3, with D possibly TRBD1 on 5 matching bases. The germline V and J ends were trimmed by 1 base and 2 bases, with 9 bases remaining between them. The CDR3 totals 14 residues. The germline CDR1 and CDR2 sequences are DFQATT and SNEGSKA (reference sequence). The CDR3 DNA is TGCAGTGCTAGAGGAGGGACTGCTGGAAACACCATATATTTT. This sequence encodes CSARGGTAGNTIYF.

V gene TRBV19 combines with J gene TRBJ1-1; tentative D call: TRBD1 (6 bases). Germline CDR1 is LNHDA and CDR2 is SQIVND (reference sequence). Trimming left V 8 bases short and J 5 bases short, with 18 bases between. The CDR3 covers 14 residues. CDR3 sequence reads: CASSQIGQGTEAFF. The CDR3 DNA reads TGTGCCAGTTCACAAATCGGGCAGGGGACTGAAGCTTTCTTT. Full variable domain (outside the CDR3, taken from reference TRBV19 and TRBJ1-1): DGGITQSPKYLFRKEGQNVTLSCEQNLNHDAMYWYRQDPGQGLRLIYYSQIVNDFQKGDIAEGYSVSREKKESFPLTVTSAQKNPTAFYLCASSQIGQGTEAFFGQGTRLTVV.

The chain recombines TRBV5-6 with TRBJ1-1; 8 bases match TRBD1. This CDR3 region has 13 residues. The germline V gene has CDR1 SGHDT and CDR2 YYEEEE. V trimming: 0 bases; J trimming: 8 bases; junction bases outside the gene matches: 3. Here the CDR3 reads CASSLAGQGEAFF. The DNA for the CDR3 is TGTGCCAGCAGCTTGGCCGGACAGGGAGAAGCTTTCTTT.

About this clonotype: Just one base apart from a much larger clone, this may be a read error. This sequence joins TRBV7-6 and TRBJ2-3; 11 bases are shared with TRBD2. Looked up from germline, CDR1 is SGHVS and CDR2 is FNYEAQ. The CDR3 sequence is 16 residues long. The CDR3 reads CASSTGLAATPGTRYF. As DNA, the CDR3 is TGTGCCAGCAGCACGGGACTAGCGGCCACCCCGGGGACGCGGTATTTT.